These T cell receptor beta chains were read from a single sample in a study of cytomegalovirus exposure and HLA in healthy donors. Generated by immunoSEQ multiplex PCR, the TCRdb table keeps only in-frame clones and is missing some. The table shows fewer than 110,000 clones, with roughly 72% occurring only once. Sequenced: PBMCs. These TCRs come from a man under 40 in good health and CMV-seronegative. Both conserved end residues are part of each CDR3. D genes are given only for firm matches. Only part of the rows carry a size: once, few, many, or a class if the clone is expanded.

V gene	J gene	clone size	D gene	CDR3 protein	CDR3 DNA
TRBV6-5	TRBJ2-3	.	.	CASSRGDTQYF	TGTGCCAGCAGTCGCGGAGATACGCAGTATTTT
TRBV12-5	TRBJ1-1	.	TRBD1	CASGLGGQGRFEAFF	TGTGCTAGTGGTTTGGGAGGACAGGGGAGGTTTGAAGCTTTCTTT
TRBV7-8	TRBJ2-7	.	TRBD2	CASSISGTFIQYF	TGTGCCAGCAGCATTAGCGGGACATTTATACAGTACTTC
TRBV15	TRBJ1-1	.	.	CATSSSSAETEAFF	TGTGCCACCAGCAGTTCCTCAGCGGAGACTGAAGCTTTCTTT
TRBV29-1	TRBJ2-1	.	TRBD2	CSVEGLAGVGDYNEQFF	TGCAGCGTTGAAGGGCTAGCGGGGGTTGGGGACTACAATGAGCAGTTCTTC
TRBV5-1	TRBJ2-5	.	TRBD2	CASSFSSGGTQETQYF	TGCGCCAGCAGCTTTTCTAGCGGGGGAACTCAAGAGACCCAGTACTTC
TRBV4-2	TRBJ1-2	.	.	CASSHLGGENYGYTF	TGTGCCAGCAGCCATCTAGGGGGGGAGAACTATGGCTACACCTTC
TRBV5-1	TRBJ1-2	.	.	CASSSGLRGYTF	TGCGCCAGCAGCTCGGGGTTGCGGGGCTACACCTTC
TRBV28	TRBJ2-7	.	TRBD1	CASSSPGTGFYEQYF	TGTGCCAGCAGTTCCCCCGGGACAGGGTTCTACGAGCAGTACTTC
TRBV7-3	TRBJ2-5	.	.	CASSAREYRTQYF	TGTGCCAGCAGCGCACGGGAGTACAGGACCCAGTACTTC
TRBV6-5	TRBJ2-2	.	TRBD1	CASSYGGQGFPGELFF	TGTGCCAGCAGTTACGGTGGACAGGGTTTTCCCGGGGAGCTGTTTTTT
TRBV7-9	TRBJ1-2	.	.	CASSFSETGYTF	TGTGCCAGCAGCTTTTCAGAAACAGGCTACACCTTC
TRBV14	TRBJ1-2	few	TRBD1	CASSQEIHPGQVEGGYTF	TGTGCCAGCAGCCAAGAAATACACCCCGGACAGGTGGAGGGAGGCTACACCTTC
TRBV4-1	TRBJ1-5	.	TRBD1	CASSQGAGGQPQHF	TGCGCCAGCAGCCAAGGGGCAGGGGGGCAGCCCCAGCATTTT
TRBV7-3	TRBJ2-1	.	TRBD2	CASTRGSGSSWDEQFF	TGTGCCAGCACCCGGGGTAGCGGGAGCTCCTGGGATGAGCAGTTCTTC
TRBV10-3	TRBJ1-2	.	.	CAISGVLRGGYTF	TGTGCCATCAGTGGCGTTCTTAGGGGTGGCTACACCTTC
TRBV6-6	TRBJ1-3	.	.	CASHKGLFGSGNTIYF	TGTGCCAGCCATAAGGGGCTCTTTGGATCTGGAAACACCATATATTTT
TRBV19	TRBJ2-6	.	TRBD1	CASRPGQGAGGANVLTF	TGTGCCAGTAGACCGGGACAGGGGGCAGGCGGGGCCAACGTCCTGACTTTC
TRBV7-6	TRBJ2-7	.	TRBD2	CASSRGDYEQYF	TGTGCCAGCAGCCGGGGGGACTACGAGCAGTACTTC
TRBV7-9	TRBJ1-4	.	.	CASSLTRGNEKLFF	TGTGCCAGCAGCTTAACTAGAGGGAATGAAAAACTGTTTTTT
TRBV6-6	TRBJ2-7	.	.	CASSFFKQKAAYEQYF	TGTGCCAGCAGTTTTTTCAAGCAAAAGGCGGCATACGAGCAGTACTTC
TRBV28	TRBJ1-2	.	.	CAGSLVVQGGYTF	TGTGCCGGCAGTTTAGTGGTTCAGGGTGGCTACACCTTC
TRBV28	TRBJ2-3	once	TRBD1	CASSLATGGLAQYF	TGTGCCAGCAGTTTAGCGACAGGGGGTCTCGCGCAGTATTTT
TRBV5-1	TRBJ1-6	.	.	CASSLEVSVGAYNSPLHF	TGCGCCAGCAGCTTGGAAGTAAGCGTTGGGGCGTATAATTCACCCCTCCACTTT
TRBV7-8	TRBJ1-1	few	.	CASSLGRGQGRQGNTEAFF	TGTGCCAGCAGCTTAGGGAGGGGCCAGGGACGGCAGGGGAACACTGAAGCTTTCTTT
TRBV28	TRBJ2-2	.	TRBD2	CASSPIAGLAESPGELFF	TGTGCCAGCAGTCCAATAGCCGGACTAGCGGAATCACCCGGGGAGCTGTTTTTT
TRBV5-1	TRBJ1-4	.	.	CASSLVPQGSNEKLFF	TGCGCCAGCAGCTTGGTCCCCCAGGGGTCTAATGAAAAACTGTTTTTT